The 29 T cell receptor beta chains reported below all come from one sample, sequenced in a study of T cells after yellow fever vaccination. Each CDR3 protein gets one entry after TCRdb re-called the 5' RACE reads with MiXCR. This table has around 150,000 distinct CDR3 sequences, almost 7% appearing once. The specimen was CD4+ T cells sorted from PBMCs, collected 4 to 5 days after the first yellow fever vaccination. The source of these receptors is a young man who received the YFV17D yellow fever vaccine.

V and J are TRBV6-4 and TRBJ1-6, with D tentatively TRBD1 (6 bases). The V end was cut by 6 bases, the J end by 10 bases, with 19 bases between. The CDR3 is 15 amino acids. Germline V gene sequence: CDR1 MRHNA, CDR2 SNTAGT. The CDR3 nucleotides read TGTGCCAGCAGCCGGTTCGCAGGGGAATCCTCACCCCTCCACTTT. This sequence encodes CASSRFAGESSPLHF.

A few counts support this clonotype. The chain joins TRBV4-3 to TRBJ2-2; maybe TRBD1 (6 bases). Germline lookup yields CDR1 LGHNA and CDR2 YSLEER. The CDR3 length is 18 residues. Between the trimmed V and J ends, which lost 4 bases and 0 bases, there was a span of 18 bases. Here the CDR3 DNA reads TGCGCCAGCAGCCGCTTACCTCACAGGGCCCCGAACACCGGGGAGCTGTTTTTT. Residues: CASSRLPHRAPNTGELFF.

This clonotype was seen a handful of times. V is TRBV7-2 and J is TRBJ1-2; possibly TRBD1 for D (5 bases). CDR1 and CDR2 from the germline V gene are SGHTA and FQGNSA. This CDR3 is 13 amino acids long. The V and J ends lost 4 bases and 4 bases respectively, with 10 bases between them. CDR3 protein: CASSSRQSYGYTF. CDR3 coding DNA: TGTGCCAGCAGCTCTAGACAGTCCTATGGCTACACCTTC.

There are many counts of this clonotype. The genes are TRBV5-1 and TRBJ2-3; no definite D call. Germline V CDR1 and CDR2: SGHRS, YFSETQ. V gave up 0 bases and J gave up 6 bases, with 11 bases separating them. The CDR3 runs 14 residues. The CDR3 bases are TGCGCCAGCAGCTTGGCCCGGGTTCCGGATACGCAGTATTTT. It translates to CASSLARVPDTQYF.

This clonotype has ten or more counts. The V call is TRBV7-9, the J call TRBJ2-1; the D gene could be TRBD1 or TRBD2 (6 bases each). V lost 4 bases and J 10 bases, leaving 17 bases between the germline ends. This CDR3 has 14 amino acids. The germline CDR1 and CDR2 sequences are SEHNR and FQNEAQ (reference sequence). The CDR3 bases are TGTGCCAGCAGCTCTCTGGGGGGCCCCGGCGAGCAGTTCTTC. Its protein is CASSSLGGPGEQFF.

At least ten counts were recorded for this clonotype. J is TRBJ2-5 and V is TRBV7-3, with TRBD2 matching 13 bases. The CDR3 runs to 14 residues. Trimming cost V 3 bases and J 5 bases; bases outside gene matches: 0. Looked up from germline, CDR1 is SGHTA and CDR2 is FQGTGA. The CDR3 region has the DNA TGTGCCAGCAGCTTGGGACTAGCGGGGGAGACCCAGTACTTC. This translates into CASSLGLAGETQYF.

The rearrangement joins TRBV30 to TRBJ2-5; the D gene is possibly TRBD2 (5 bases). The V end lost 8 bases, the J end lost 2 bases, and 15 bases lay between the germline ends. The germline gives CDR1 GTSNPN, CDR2 SVGIG (reference sequence). There are 13 residues in the CDR3. The CDR3 DNA follows: TGTGCCCTACGGGGTCTAGTGCAAGAGACCCAGTACTTC. Its translation is CALRGLVQETQYF. Combining the CDR3 with reference TRBV30 and TRBJ2-5 gives the whole variable domain SQTIHQWPATLVQPVGSPLSLECTVEGTSNPNLYWYRQAAGRGLQLLFYSVGIGQISSEVPQNLSASRPQDRQFILSSKKLLLSDSGFYLCALRGLVQETQYFGPGTRLLVL.

In its sample, this clonotype was seen many times. CDR3 region: CASSLEAGLTYEQYF. The CDR3 DNA follows: TGCGCCAGCAGCTTGGAGGCGGGGCTGACCTACGAGCAGTACTTC. The chain combines TRBV5-1 with TRBJ2-7, with D tentatively TRBD2 (6 bases). The CDR3 runs to 15 residues. V shed 0 bases and J shed 2 bases, with 12 bases lying between them. Germline loops: CDR1 SGHRS, CDR2 YFSETQ. The entire variable domain, with the rest obtained from reference TRBV5-1 and TRBJ2-7, is as follows: KAGVTQTPRYLIKTRGQQVTLSCSPISGHRSVSWYQQTPGQGLQFLFEYFSETQRNKGNFPGRFSGRQFSNSRSEMNVSTLELGDSALYLCASSLEAGLTYEQYFGPGTRLTVT.

Comment on this clonotype: This may come from a read error, since a much larger clone is one base off. The chain links TRBV24-1 to TRBJ2-3; D is uncertain. The V gene lost 7 bases and the J gene lost 1 base, with 11 bases spanning the gap. Germline V gene sequence: CDR1 KGHDR, CDR2 SFDVKD. This CDR3 has 14 residues. This CDR3 is CATRSAQGTDTQYF. CDR3 nucleotides: TGTGCCACCAGAAGCGCGCAGGGCACAGATACGCAGTATTTT.

The table lists this clonotype with a count of one. Here the CDR3 DNA reads TGTGCCAGCTGGCAGGAGACCCAGTACTTC. This translates into CASWQETQYF. The chain carries TRBV2 and TRBJ2-5, with no clear D. Germline loops: CDR1 SNHLY, CDR2 FYNNEI. The CDR3 spans 10 residues. The germline V and J ends were trimmed by 8 bases and 5 bases, with 6 bases remaining between them.

The genes are TRBV20-1 and TRBJ2-7; no definite D call. V was shortened by 1 base and J by 2 bases, with 3 bases between the two germline ends. Per germline, CDR1 DFQATT and CDR2 SNEGSKA (reference sequence). The CDR3 length is 11 residues. The CDR3 nucleotides are TGCAGTGCTAGAGGCACCTACGAGCAGTACTTC. Protein sequence: CSARGTYEQYF.

This clonotype has just a few counts. This sequence joins TRBV19 and TRBJ1-6, with D perhaps matching TRBD1 (6 bases). CDR3 length: 13 residues. Trimming took 10 bases from V and 7 from J, leaving 14 bases between them. Per germline, CDR1 LNHDA and CDR2 SQIVND (reference sequence). Here the CDR3 reads CATRTATNSPLHF. In DNA, the CDR3 is TGTGCCACGAGGACAGCCACCAATTCACCCCTCCACTTT.

In its sample, this clonotype was seen many times. This chain connects TRBV18 to TRBJ1-2; D remains unclear. Trimming shortened V by 3 bases and J by 4 bases, and 12 bases separated the two germline ends. The CDR3 sequence is 14 residues long. In germline, CDR1 is KGHSH, CDR2 LQKENI. For the CDR3, the DNA is TGTGCCAGCTCACCCTCTGTAGAGTTCTATGGCTACACCTTC. Its protein product is CASSPSVEFYGYTF.

This clonotype has ten or more counts. This rearrangement joins TRBV9 to TRBJ2-7; weak D call: TRBD1 (6 bases). Germline V lookup: CDR1 SGDLS, CDR2 YYNGEE. V gave up 4 bases and J gave up 6 bases, with 23 bases separating them. The CDR3 extends over 16 amino acids. The CDR3 here is CASSPKPGRGWGEQYF. CDR3 DNA sequence: TGTGCCAGCAGCCCGAAACCGGGCAGGGGATGGGGCGAGCAGTACTTC.

Regarding this clonotype: This may be a read error: a much more frequent sequence differs by one nucleotide. The rearrangement joins TRBV25-1 to TRBJ2-2; no firm D call. The CDR3 totals 14 residues. Deletions cut 4 bases from V and 0 bases from J, with 6 bases between. The germline V gene has CDR1 MGHDK and CDR2 SYGVNS. CDR3 in amino acids: CASSARSNTGELFF. For the CDR3, the DNA is TGTGCCAGCAGTGCCAGATCGAACACCGGGGAGCTGTTTTTT.

At least ten counts were recorded for this clonotype. The chain uses TRBV7-3 and TRBJ2-1; 9 nucleotides line up with TRBD1. The CDR3 runs to 17 residues. Trimming at V came to 5 bases and at J to 3 bases, leaving 11 bases not matched to a gene. Per the germline V gene, CDR1 is SGHTA and CDR2 is FQGTGA. The CDR3 coding sequence is TGTGCCAGCAGCCCGGGGCCCGGGACAGGGTACTACAATGAGCAGTTCTTC. It specifies CASSPGPGTGYYNEQFF.

This sequence joins TRBV7-2 and TRBJ2-7, with TRBD1 identical over 10 bases. CDR3 length: 14 residues. Germline trimming cut 6 bases from V and 6 bases from J; bases unmatched to any gene: 8. Germline V gene lookup returns CDR1 SGHTA and CDR2 FQGNSA. CDR3 sequence: CASRSGQGSIEQYF. The CDR3, as DNA: TGTGCCAGCAGATCGGGACAGGGGTCCATCGAGCAGTACTTC.

This clonotype came up many times. The genes are TRBV7-2 and TRBJ1-5, with unresolved D. CDR1 is SGHTA and CDR2 is FQGNSA in the germline V gene. The CDR3 runs to 17 residues. The V end was cut by 2 bases, the J end by 6 bases, with 20 bases between. CDR3 DNA sequence: TGTGCCAGCAGCTTAATCGGTGCGGCCGGGGAAAGTCAGCCCCAGCATTTT. Translating gives CASSLIGAAGESQPQHF.

This clonotype was observed a few times. The J gene is TRBJ1-2, the V gene TRBV4-1; D uncertain. Trimming removed 0 bases from V and 14 bases from J, with 16 bases in between. This CDR3 has 13 amino acids. Germline CDR1 MGHRA, CDR2 YSYEKL. The CDR3 sequence is CASSQDIGRQWTF. The CDR3 DNA is TGCGCCAGCAGCCAAGACATTGGACGGCAATGGACCTTC.

This clonotype was seen repeatedly, ten times or more. This chain joins TRBV7-2 and TRBJ2-1; D possibly matches TRBD1 or TRBD2 (6 bases each). Germline CDR1 is SGHTA and CDR2 is FQGNSA. The length of the CDR3 is 14 residues. V lost 4 bases, J lost 4 bases, and 11 bases lay in between. CDR3 loop: CASSSGAPYNEQFF. The CDR3 bases are TGTGCCAGCAGCTCGGGGGCCCCTTACAATGAGCAGTTCTTC.

Many counts were recorded for this clonotype. The chain links TRBV5-1 to TRBJ2-2; D is tentatively TRBD1 or TRBD2 (5 bases each). Per the germline V gene, CDR1 is SGHRS and CDR2 is YFSETQ. This CDR3 region has 15 residues. V dropped 4 bases and J dropped 0 bases, with 10 bases sitting between them. The CDR3 nucleotides are TGCGCCAGCAGCCTGGGACGGCCGAACACCGGGGAGCTGTTTTTT. This sequence encodes CASSLGRPNTGELFF. Drawing the rest from reference TRBV5-1 and TRBJ2-2, the complete variable domain is KAGVTQTPRYLIKTRGQQVTLSCSPISGHRSVSWYQQTPGQGLQFLFEYFSETQRNKGNFPGRFSGRQFSNSRSEMNVSTLELGDSALYLCASSLGRPNTGELFFGEGSRLTVL.

On this clonotype itself: The junction does not match germline at one end; this may be a read error. V usage is TRBV20-1 and J usage is TRBJ2-1; 8 nucleotides agree with TRBD2. The CDR3 consists of 13 residues. Germline V gives CDR1 DFQATT, CDR2 SNEGSKA (reference sequence). The chain's CDR3 is CSAKRGSCNEQFF. Here the CDR3 DNA reads TGCAGTGCTAAGCGGGGGTCCTGCAATGAGCAGTTCTTC.

Within the sample, this clonotype is medium-sized (0.01 to 0.1%). V usage is TRBV5-1 and J usage is TRBJ2-5, with TRBD1 identical over 7 bases. With V trimmed by 4 bases and J by 2 bases, 2 bases remained unmatched. CDR1 and CDR2 from the germline V gene are SGHRS and YFSETQ. The CDR3 is 13 amino acids. The CDR3 protein is CASSGTAQETQYF. CDR3 DNA sequence: TGCGCCAGCAGCGGGACAGCGCAAGAGACCCAGTACTTC.

This clonotype was picked up a small number of times. The rearrangement uses TRBV7-2 and TRBJ2-2, with 11 positions matching TRBD2. The CDR3 runs to 16 residues. Trimming took 3 bases from V and 8 from J; bases not matched to a gene: 8. The V gene's germline CDR1 is SGHTA and CDR2 FQGNSA. In DNA form, the CDR3 reads TGTGCCAGCAGCTTCGTAGCGGGGGGGCCGTCAGGGGAGCTGTTTTTT. It specifies CASSFVAGGPSGELFF.

This clonotype was observed many times. The chain is built from TRBV5-6 and TRBJ2-2; 10 positions agree with TRBD2. Germline V gene lookup returns CDR1 SGHDT and CDR2 YYEEEE. This CDR3 region has 17 residues. Trimming at V came to 4 bases and at J to 2 bases, leaving 8 bases not matched to a gene. The CDR3 loop is CASSRRTSGDNTGELFF. DNA of the CDR3: TGTGCCAGCAGCCGCCGTACTAGCGGGGACAACACCGGGGAGCTGTTTTTT.

This rearrangement joins TRBV4-1 to TRBJ1-5, with D unclear. CDR3 length: 15 residues. CDR1 and CDR2 (germline): MGHRA, YSYEKL. The V end lost 1 base, the J end lost 3 bases, and 10 bases lay between the germline ends. CDR3 amino acids: CASSQGSQHNQPQHF. The CDR3 nucleotides read TGCGCCAGCAGCCAAGGTAGTCAGCACAATCAGCCCCAGCATTTT.

The sample holds a few counts of this clonotype. This chain connects TRBV2 to TRBJ2-6; TRBD1 agrees at 10 bases. The CDR3 sequence is 20 residues long. Unmatched junction bases numbered 13, after V lost 5 bases and J lost 0 bases. CDR1 and CDR2 (germline): SNHLY, FYNNEI. CDR3 in amino acids: CASSPFFRQGASSGANVLTF. CDR3 coding DNA: TGTGCCAGCAGTCCCTTTTTCAGACAGGGGGCTTCCTCTGGGGCCAACGTCCTGACTTTC. The full variable domain, completed using reference TRBV2 and TRBJ2-6, is EPEVTQTPSHQVTQMGQEVILRCVPISNHLYFYWYRQILGQKVEFLVSFYNNEISEKSEIFDDQFSVERPDGSNFTLKIRSTKLEDSAMYFCASSPFFRQGASSGANVLTFGAGSRLTVL.

Details on this clonotype: This may stem from a read error, because a much larger clone lies one nucleotide away. This chain connects TRBV20-1 to TRBJ2-1; D is uncertain. There are 11 residues in the CDR3. Germline-derived CDR1 and CDR2 are DFQATT and SNEGSKA (reference sequence). Trimming took off 0 bases at V and 10 bases at J, with 7 bases between the two ends. CDR3 sequence: CSARDIWEQFF. The DNA of the CDR3 is TGCAGTGCTAGAGATATATGGGAGCAGTTCTTC.

In its sample, this clonotype was seen many times. This chain joins TRBV5-1 and TRBJ2-2; D gene ambiguous. Germline-derived CDR1 and CDR2 are SGHRS and YFSETQ. The germline V and J ends were trimmed by 0 bases and 7 bases, with 7 bases remaining between them. The CDR3 totals 13 residues. In nucleotides, the CDR3 is TGCGCCAGCAGCTTGGTACCCCACGGGGAGCTGTTTTTT. It specifies CASSLVPHGELFF.